This T cell receptor beta chain was sequenced during a study of CD8+ T cells in alopecia areata. Study-level information: Among treated patients, oral tofacitinib was administered at 5 to 10 mg twice daily. Study-wide results and limits: Compared with normal scalp, lesional scalp had higher clonality and more expanded CD8+ clones.

Peripheral blood and lesional scalp punch biopsies came from alopecia areata patients. This clone has more than one count but fewer than ten. Antigen: not known. Extracted RNA was reverse transcribed, and the resulting cDNA served as sequencing template. Method: immunoSEQ multiplex PCR; TCRdb's copy keeps in-frame clones and lacks some. The sample contains around 140,000 clones, around 50% of which appear only once. This CDR3 contains 11 residues. V was trimmed by 6 bases and J by 4 bases, leaving 9 bases between them. CDR1 and CDR2 from the germline V gene are SQVTM and ANQGSEA. The chain uses TRBV29-1 and TRBJ2-5; D gene unclear. The sequenced sample was CD4+ T cells sorted from blood. The source is a human donor with alopecia areata. Here the CDR3 reads CSVPLGETQYF. The CDR3 nucleotides read TGCAGCGTCCCCCTCGGAGAGACCCAGTACTTC.